This T cell receptor beta chain emerged from a study of blood T cell repertoires in COVID-19. Overall study context: T cells, B-cell-depleted T cells, or PBMCs supplied cDNA or gDNA.

CDR1 and CDR2 (germline): SGDLS, YYNGEE. The CDR3 contains 12 residues. V dropped 0 bases and J dropped 6 bases, with 6 bases sitting between them. Using immunoSEQ multiplex PCR, the repertoire was profiled, and TCRdb retains in-frame clones only, with some absent. The table shows approximately 91,000 clones, with 87% occurring only once. Sample: peripheral blood. The chain is built from TRBV9 and TRBJ1-2; D call uncertain. The receptor was derived from a man in his 70s with acute or convalescent COVID-19. CDR3 in DNA: TGTGCCAGCAGCGTAGGTGGAGATGGCTACACCTTC. As protein: CASSVGGDGYTF.